These 11 T cell receptor beta chains share one sample of origin, sequenced in a study of beta chain features in type 1 diabetes. What was sequenced were expressed TCRB transcripts, since all of the isolated RNA had been reverse transcribed. The protocol was immunoSEQ multiplex PCR, while the TCRdb copy is restricted to in-frame clones and leaves out a portion. The sample lists 600,000 to 700,000 clones, approximately 13% seen once, with around 0.12% in the top ten. No antigens are known for them. Study results and caveats: Researchers report that Type 1 diabetes patients had moderately but significantly shorter TCRB CDR3s across all four CD4+ subsets.

Sequencing was done on a sample of naive CD4+ T cells from blood. Every receptor here comes from a man between 25 and 39 years old with type 1 diabetes.

This clone was counted between two and nine times. The chain recombines TRBV29-1 with TRBJ2-5; either TRBD1 or TRBD2 may fit D (6 bases each). Germline V CDR1 and CDR2: SQVTM, ANQGSEA. V lost 4 bases and J lost 5, with 11 bases in between. CDR3 size: 12 residues. DNA for the CDR3: TGCAGCGTTGTAACAGGGAGGGAGACCCAGTACTTC. It codes for CSVVTGRETQYF.

This clone has just a few counts. This rearrangement joins TRBV6-5 to TRBJ2-3; D unresolved. This CDR3 is 12 amino acids long. Trimming took off 4 bases at V and 5 bases at J, with 7 bases between the two ends. Per germline, CDR1 MNHEY and CDR2 SVGAGI. CDR3 nucleotide sequence: TGTGCCAGCAGTTTACATGGAGATACGCAGTATTTT. Translation: CASSLHGDTQYF.

CDR3 DNA: TGCGCCAGCAGCCCCCTCACGGAAGATACGCAGTATTTT. Its protein is CASSPLTEDTQYF. The V and J genes are TRBV5-1 and TRBJ2-3; D is undetermined. In germline, CDR1 is SGHRS, CDR2 YFSETQ. V lost 4 bases, J lost 5 bases, and 11 bases lay in between. The CDR3 spans 13 residues.

This rearrangement joins TRBV7-2 to TRBJ2-5, with D uncertain. Germline lookup yields CDR1 SGHTA and CDR2 FQGNSA. The CDR3 extends over 13 amino acids. Trimming removed 6 bases at V and 3 bases at J, with 11 bases between. In DNA, the CDR3 is TGTGCCAGCAGTCGGCGGAACGAAGAGACCCAGTACTTC. It encodes CASSRRNEETQYF.

This clone was found a few times. The CDR3 DNA reads as TGCAGCGTTGAAGATCTAGCAGGGAACATTCAGTACTTC. It codes for CSVEDLAGNIQYF. J is TRBJ2-4 and V is TRBV29-1; D is possibly TRBD1 or TRBD2 (5 bases each). Germline values: CDR1 SQVTM, CDR2 ANQGSEA. The CDR3 length is 13 residues. The germline V and J ends were trimmed by 0 bases and 7 bases, with 10 bases remaining between them.

This clone has just a few counts. The chain employs TRBV9 and TRBJ2-7; maybe TRBD2 (6 bases). V was pared by 4 bases and J by 4 bases, with 15 bases between. Germline lookup yields CDR1 SGDLS and CDR2 YYNGEE. This CDR3 region has 14 residues. The CDR3 region has the DNA TGTGCCAGCAGCCCCAGCGCAGGGAGGTACGAGCAGTACTTC. Residues: CASSPSAGRYEQYF.

The chain couples TRBV28 to TRBJ2-7; 7 nucleotides agree with TRBD1. V gave up 6 bases and J gave up 6 bases; unmatched junction bases: 5. The CDR3 extends over 12 amino acids. Germline V gene data show CDR1 as MDHEN and CDR2 as SYDVKM. The CDR3 DNA is TGTGCCAGCAGAGGGACAGCCCTCGAGCAGTACTTC. It encodes CASRGTALEQYF.

The V and J genes are TRBV4-2 and TRBJ1-5; D not certain. The CDR3 consists of 15 residues. Germline V gene lookup returns CDR1 LGHNA and CDR2 YNFKEQ. V lost 1 base, J lost 5 bases, and 12 bases lay in between. CDR3 coding DNA: TGTGCCAGCAGCCAAGGGGTCGGGGTGTATCAGCCCCAGCATTTT. Its translation: CASSQGVGVYQPQHF.

The V gene is TRBV7-9, the J gene TRBJ2-1; D gene ambiguous. The CDR3 contains 14 residues. V lost 1 base, J lost 4 bases, and 8 bases lay in between. Germline V gene data show CDR1 as SEHNR and CDR2 as FQNEAQ (reference sequence). CDR3 coding DNA: TGTGCCAGCAGCTTAGGGGCAGAGTACAATGAGCAGTTCTTC. This sequence encodes CASSLGAEYNEQFF.

This chain links TRBV6-1 with TRBJ1-2; D unclear. The germline V gene has CDR1 MNHNS and CDR2 SASEGT. The CDR3 spans 13 residues. Trimming pared 5 bases from V and 4 bases from J, leaving 11 bases between. The CDR3 region has the DNA TGTGCCAGCAGTTTTGACAATACCTATGGCTACACCTTC. This translates into CASSFDNTYGYTF.

J is TRBJ1-1 and V is TRBV5-1, with a weak D call TRBD1 (6 bases). V lost 4 bases to trimming and J lost 0 bases, with 13 bases between them. CDR1 and CDR2 (germline): SGHRS, YFSETQ. The CDR3 spans 15 residues. CDR3 region: CASSPQQGVNTEAFF. Here the CDR3 DNA reads TGCGCCAGCAGCCCTCAACAGGGAGTGAACACTGAAGCTTTCTTT.